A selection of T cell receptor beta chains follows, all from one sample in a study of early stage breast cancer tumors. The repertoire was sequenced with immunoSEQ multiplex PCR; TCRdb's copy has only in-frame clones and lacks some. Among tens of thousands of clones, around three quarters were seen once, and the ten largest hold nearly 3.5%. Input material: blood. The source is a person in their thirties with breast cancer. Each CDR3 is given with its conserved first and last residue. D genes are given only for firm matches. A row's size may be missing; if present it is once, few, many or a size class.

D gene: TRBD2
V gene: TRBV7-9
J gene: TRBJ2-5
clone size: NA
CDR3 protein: CASNPSGKYQETQYF
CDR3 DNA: TGTGCCAGCAACCCTAGCGGCAAGTACCAAGAGACCCAGTACTTC

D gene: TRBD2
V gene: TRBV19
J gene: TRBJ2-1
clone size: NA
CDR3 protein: CASSLEREGNNEQFF
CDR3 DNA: TGTGCCAGTAGTCTGGAGCGGGAGGGGAACAATGAGCAGTTCTTC

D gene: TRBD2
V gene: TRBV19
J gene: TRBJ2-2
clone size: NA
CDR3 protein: CASRGGGRTGELFF
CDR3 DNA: TGTGCCAGTCGAGGCGGGGGGAGGACCGGGGAGCTGTTTTTT

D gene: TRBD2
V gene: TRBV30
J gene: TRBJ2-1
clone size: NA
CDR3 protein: CAWRSGTSDWKQFF
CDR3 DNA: TGTGCCTGGAGATCCGGGACTAGCGATTGGAAGCAGTTCTTC

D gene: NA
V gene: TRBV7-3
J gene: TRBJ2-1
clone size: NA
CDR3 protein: CASGHGNEQFF
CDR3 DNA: TGTGCCAGCGGCCATGGCAATGAGCAGTTCTTC

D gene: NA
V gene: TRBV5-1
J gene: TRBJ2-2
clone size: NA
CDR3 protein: CASSLAPRPATGELFF
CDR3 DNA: TGCGCCAGCAGCCTCGCACCCCGGCCGGCCACCGGGGAGCTGTTTTTT

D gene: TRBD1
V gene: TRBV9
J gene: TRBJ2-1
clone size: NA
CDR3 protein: CASSARQGSSDEQFF
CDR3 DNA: TGTGCCAGCAGCGCCAGACAGGGTAGCTCGGATGAGCAGTTCTTC

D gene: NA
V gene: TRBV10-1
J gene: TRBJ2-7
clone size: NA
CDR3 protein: CASSDGRGTYEQYF
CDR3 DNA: TGCGCCAGCAGTGACGGGCGGGGAACCTACGAGCAGTACTTC

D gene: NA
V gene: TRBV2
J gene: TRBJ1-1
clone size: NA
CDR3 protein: CASSGGSNTEAFF
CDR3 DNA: TGTGCCAGCAGTGGGGGATCGAACACTGAAGCTTTCTTT

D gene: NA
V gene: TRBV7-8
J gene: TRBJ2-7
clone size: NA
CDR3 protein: CASRTNRGLSGRLSPEQYF
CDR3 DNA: TGTGCCAGCAGAACCAACAGGGGGCTAAGCGGGAGACTATCCCCCGAGCAGTACTTC

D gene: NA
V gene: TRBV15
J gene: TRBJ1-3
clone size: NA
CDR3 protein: CATGPSFFRWEKQGSVVGNTIYF
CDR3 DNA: TGTGCCACCGGTCCTTCGTTTTTTCGTTGGGAAAAACAGGGTTCGGTTGTTGGAAACACCATATATTTT

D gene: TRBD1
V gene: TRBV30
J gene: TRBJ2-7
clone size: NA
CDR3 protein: CAWDSDRRVYEQYF
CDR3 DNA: TGTGCCTGGGACTCGGACAGGAGAGTCTACGAGCAGTACTTC

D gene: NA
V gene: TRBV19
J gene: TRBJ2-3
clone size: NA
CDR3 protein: CATRGGDTQYF
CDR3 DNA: TGTGCCACGAGGGGGGGGGATACGCAGTATTTT

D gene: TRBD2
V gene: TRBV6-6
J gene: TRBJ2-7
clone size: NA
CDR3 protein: CASSPLADSYEQYF
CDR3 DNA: TGTGCCAGCAGCCCACTAGCGGATTCCTACGAGCAGTACTTC

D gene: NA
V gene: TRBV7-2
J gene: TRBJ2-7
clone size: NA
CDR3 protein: CASFRDFPYEQYF
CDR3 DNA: TGTGCCAGCTTCCGGGACTTCCCCTACGAGCAGTACTTC

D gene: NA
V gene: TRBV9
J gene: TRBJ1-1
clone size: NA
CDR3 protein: CASSLQGKGNTEAFF
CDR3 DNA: TGTGCCAGCAGCCTCCAGGGGAAGGGGAACACTGAAGCTTTCTTT

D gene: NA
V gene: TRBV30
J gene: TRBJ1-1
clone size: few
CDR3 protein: CAWAGQYEGEAFF
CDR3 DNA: TGTGCCTGGGCAGGACAGTACGAAGGTGAAGCTTTCTTT

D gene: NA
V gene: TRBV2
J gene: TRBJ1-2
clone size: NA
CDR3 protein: CAKSRDGNYGYTF
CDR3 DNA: TGTGCCAAGAGCCGGGACGGAAACTATGGCTACACCTTC

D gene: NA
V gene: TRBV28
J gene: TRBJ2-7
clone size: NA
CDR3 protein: CASSQGSPYEQYF
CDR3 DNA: TGTGCCAGCAGCCAGGGTTCCCCCTACGAGCAGTACTTC

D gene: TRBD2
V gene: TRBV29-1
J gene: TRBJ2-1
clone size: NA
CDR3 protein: CSFSGTSGGEQFF
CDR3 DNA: TGCAGCTTCTCCGGGACTAGCGGGGGGGAGCAGTTCTTC

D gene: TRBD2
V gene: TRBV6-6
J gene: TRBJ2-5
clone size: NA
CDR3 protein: CASSPGLAGVETQYF
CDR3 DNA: TGTGCCAGCTCCCCAGGACTAGCGGGAGTTGAGACCCAGTACTTC

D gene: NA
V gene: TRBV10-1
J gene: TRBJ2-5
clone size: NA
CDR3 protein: CARQETSRETQYF
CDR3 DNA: TGCGCCAGACAGGAAACTAGCCGCGAGACCCAGTACTTC

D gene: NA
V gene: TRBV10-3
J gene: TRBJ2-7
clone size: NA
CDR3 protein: CAISESGGIGAYEQYF
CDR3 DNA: TGTGCCATCAGTGAGTCGGGGGGTATAGGGGCCTACGAGCAGTACTTC

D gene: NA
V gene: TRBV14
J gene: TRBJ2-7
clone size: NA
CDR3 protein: CASSQTVWEQYF
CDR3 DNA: TGTGCCAGCAGCCAAACAGTGTGGGAGCAGTACTTC

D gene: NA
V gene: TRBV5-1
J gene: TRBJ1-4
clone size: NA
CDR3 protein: CASSSQALPNEKLFF
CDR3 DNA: TGCGCCAGCAGCTCTCAGGCCCTTCCTAATGAAAAACTGTTTTTT

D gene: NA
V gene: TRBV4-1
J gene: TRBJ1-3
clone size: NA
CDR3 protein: CASRSSAGTGNTIYF
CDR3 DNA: TGCGCCAGCAGATCATCGGCGGGGACTGGAAACACCATATATTTT

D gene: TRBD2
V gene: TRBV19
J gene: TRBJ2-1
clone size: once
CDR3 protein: CASSNLREGVEQFF
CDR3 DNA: TGTGCCAGTAGTAATCTGCGGGAGGGTGTTGAGCAGTTCTTC

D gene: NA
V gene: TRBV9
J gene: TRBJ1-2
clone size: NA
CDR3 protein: CASSVGRAGYGYTF
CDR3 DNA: TGTGCCAGCAGCGTGGGGAGGGCGGGTTATGGCTACACCTTC

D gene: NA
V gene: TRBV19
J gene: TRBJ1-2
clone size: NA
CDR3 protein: CASRSGDYGYTF
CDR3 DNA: TGTGCCAGTAGGTCAGGGGACTATGGCTACACCTTC